This TCR beta chain was sequenced in a study of CD8 T cells in Susac syndrome. Germline-derived CDR1 and CDR2 are SGHVS and FQNEAQ. V lost 3 bases and J lost 4; bases outside the gene matches: 11. This CDR3 has 17 residues. With random hexamers, roughly 0.45 to 1 ug RNA was reverse transcribed. MiXCR, run by TCRdb on the immunoSEQ multiplex PCR reads, gives a single entry per CDR3 protein. Counted here are 100,000 to 150,000 distinct CDR3 sequences, roughly 80% occurring once; the ten biggest clones make up 0.45% to 0.65%. Sequenced material: CD8+ T cells from PBMCs. The clonotype originates from a human donor with multiple sclerosis. The chain links TRBV7-8 to TRBJ2-1, with TRBD1 matching over 8 bases. CDR3 in DNA: TGTGCCAGCAGCTTTAACTCAGGGGGCAATTGGTACAATGAGCAGTTCTTC. This sequence encodes CASSFNSGGNWYNEQFF.